Following are 30 T cell receptor beta chains from one sample sequenced in a study of sequential checkpoint blockade in melanoma. Treatment in this sample: randomized to nivolumab then ipilimumab (arm A) or the reverse (arm B). Some clones are missing from TCRdb's copy, which holds only in-frame ones; the method was immunoSEQ multiplex PCR. The table records about 12,000 clones, approximately 63% of them present only once. The starting material was CD8+ T cells sorted from blood (inferred from file names), obtained from a patient given nivolumab and ipilimumab in sequence. The receptor set was obtained from a human donor with melanoma.

The chain uses TRBV6-5 and TRBJ2-2, with D possibly TRBD1 on 5 matching bases. V gave up 2 bases and J gave up 2 bases, with 9 bases separating them. CDR3 length equals 15 residues. Germline-derived CDR1 and CDR2 are MNHEY and SVGAGI. CDR3 sequence: CASSYADSNTGELFF. The CDR3 bases are TGTGCCAGCAGTTACGCTGACAGCAACACCGGGGAGCTGTTTTTT.

This chain joins TRBV27 and TRBJ2-7; no clear D gene. Between the trimmed V and J ends, which lost 2 bases and 1 base, there was a span of 9 bases. Germline-derived CDR1 and CDR2 are MNHEY and SMNVEV (reference sequence). This CDR3 has 14 residues. CDR3 amino acids: CASSLQTPSYEQYF. The CDR3 DNA sequence: TGTGCCAGCAGTTTACAGACACCTTCCTACGAGCAGTACTTC.

The V and J genes are TRBV5-6 and TRBJ2-1; possibly TRBD2 for D (5 bases). This CDR3 comprises 13 residues. Trimming shortened V by 0 bases and J by 5 bases, and 6 bases separated the two germline ends. Germline CDR1 is SGHDT and CDR2 is YYEEEE. CDR3 protein: CASSLVGDNEQFF. The CDR3 DNA reads TGTGCCAGCAGCTTGGTCGGGGACAATGAGCAGTTCTTC.

The chain links TRBV7-3 to TRBJ2-3, with D possibly matching TRBD1 (6 bases). CDR3 length: 15 residues. Trimming cost V 2 bases and J 0 bases, with 9 bases left between them. Germline CDR1 SGHTA, CDR2 FQGTGA. CDR3 DNA: TGTGCCAGCAGCTTATCAGGGGAGAGCACAGATACGCAGTATTTT. As protein: CASSLSGESTDTQYF.

This clone has a handful of counts. The CDR3 DNA reads as TGTGCCATCAGTGAGTCAGGGGACAGGGGGCCTGCGCTCTCGGGAAACACCATATATTTT. It codes for CAISESGDRGPALSGNTIYF. The chain uses TRBV10-3 and TRBJ1-3; 12 bases fit TRBD1. Germline V gives CDR1 ENHRY, CDR2 SYGVKD. The J segment lost 4 bases and the V segment lost 0 bases, leaving 13 bases of the junction unmatched. This CDR3 region has 20 residues.

This clone rates as medium-sized. V is TRBV9 and J is TRBJ2-5, with no clear D. Per germline, CDR1 SGDLS and CDR2 YYNGEE. The CDR3 has 15 residues. The germline V and J ends were trimmed by 1 base and 2 bases, with 12 bases remaining between them. The CDR3 nucleotides read TGTGCCAGCAGCGTACATGCAGTCGGGCAAGAGACCCAGTACTTC. Translating gives CASSVHAVGQETQYF. Full variable domain (missing parts from reference TRBV9 and TRBJ2-5): DSGVTQTPKHLITATGQRVTLRCSPRSGDLSVYWYQQSLDQGLQFLIQYYNGEERAKGNILERFSAQQFPDLHSELNLSSLELGDSALYFCASSVHAVGQETQYFGPGTRLLVL.

Details on this clone: The sample contains more than one DNA sequence encoding this CDR3. CDR3 region: CASSISPNTEAFF. The CDR3 nucleotides are TGTGCCAGTAGTATATCCCCTAACACTGAAGCTTTCTTT. This chain links TRBV19 with TRBJ1-1, with D unresolved. The V and J ends lost 2 bases and 2 bases respectively, with 6 bases between them. This CDR3 comprises 13 residues. Germline assignment: CDR1 LNHDA and CDR2 SQIVND (reference sequence). Full variable domain (missing parts from reference TRBV19 and TRBJ1-1): DGGITQSPKYLFRKEGQNVTLSCEQNLNHDAMYWYRQDPGQGLRLIYYSQIVNDFQKGDIAEGYSVSREKKESFPLTVTSAQKNPTAFYLCASSISPNTEAFFGQGTRLTVV.

Here the CDR3 reads CASSLSRSYEQYF. CDR3 bases: TGCGCCAGCAGCTTGTCGCGCTCCTACGAGCAGTACTTC. The rearrangement links TRBV5-1 to TRBJ2-5; D remains ambiguous. The DNA end is a closer match to TRBJ2-7, so the J assignment may be wrong. In germline, CDR1 is SGHRS, CDR2 YFSETQ. The CDR3 is 13 amino acids.

Remarks on this clone: Other DNA sequences from this sample encode an identical CDR3 as well. This chain joins TRBV5-1 and TRBJ2-7; TRBD1 aligns across 10 bases. This CDR3 contains 14 residues. Germline assignment: CDR1 SGHRS and CDR2 YFSETQ. V shed 3 bases, J shed 1 base, and the junction held 1 base outside the gene matches. CDR3 DNA sequence: TGCGCCAGCAGCTGGACAGGGGGGTCCTACGAGCAGTACTTC. Translated: CASSWTGGSYEQYF.

The gene calls are TRBV7-9 and TRBJ2-2; 7 bases fit TRBD2. Germline loops: CDR1 SEHNR, CDR2 FQNEAQ (reference sequence). V was pared by 5 bases and J by 1 base, with 4 bases of the junction left unmatched. This CDR3 comprises 15 residues. The CDR3 DNA follows: TGTGCCAGCAGCCCCGGGACTAAGAACACCGGGGAGCTGTTTTTT. It is translated as CASSPGTKNTGELFF.

V is TRBV6-5 and J is TRBJ2-5; perhaps TRBD2 as D (5 bases). The J call may not be correct, given that the DNA end is closer to TRBJ2-7. The CDR3 sequence is 15 residues long. Germline CDR1 MNHEY, CDR2 SVGAGI. In DNA form, the CDR3 reads TGTGCCAGCAGCAGAGCGGCGGGTGAGGCCTACGAGCAGTACTTC. Protein sequence: CASSRAAGEAYEQYF.

In nucleotides, the CDR3 is TGTGCCAGCAGTTACGGACCCACAGGGGGCACTGAAGCTTTCTTT. Its translation is CASSYGPTGGTEAFF. The chain couples TRBV6-5 to TRBJ1-1; TRBD1 matches 8 bases. This CDR3 contains 15 residues. Trimming at V came to 2 bases and at J to 4 bases, leaving 6 bases not matched to a gene. Germline V gene sequence: CDR1 MNHEY, CDR2 SVGAGI.

V gene TRBV5-1 combines with J gene TRBJ1-1; D might be TRBD1 (5 bases). The CDR3 loop spans 14 amino acids. The V end lost 4 bases, the J end lost 1 base, and 11 bases lay between the germline ends. Looked up from germline, CDR1 is SGHRS and CDR2 is YFSETQ. CDR3 in DNA: TGCGCCAGCAGCCCCCGGGGGGGGAACACTGAAGCTTTCTTT. Its translation: CASSPRGGNTEAFF.

V usage is TRBV29-1 and J usage is TRBJ1-2, with D possibly matching TRBD1 (6 bases). Germline V lookup: CDR1 SQVTM, CDR2 ANQGSEA. V lost 3 bases to trimming and J lost 6 bases, with 17 bases between them. This CDR3 is 14 amino acids long. The CDR3 is CSVDSQGRGDGYTF. Written as DNA, the CDR3 is TGCAGCGTTGATTCCCAGGGGCGAGGGGATGGCTACACCTTC. The full variable domain, rest sourced from reference TRBV29-1 and TRBJ1-2, is SAVISQKPSRDICQRGTSLTIQCQVDSQVTMMFWYRQQPGQSLTLIATANQGSEATYESGFVIDKFPISRPNLTFSTLTVSNMSPEDSSIYLCSVDSQGRGDGYTFGSGTRLTVV.

The chain joins TRBV5-4 to TRBJ1-1; TRBD1 matches at 8 bases. Germline lookup yields CDR1 SGHNT and CDR2 YYREEE (reference sequence). CDR3 length: 15 residues. V shed 4 bases, J shed 3 bases, and the junction held 8 bases outside the gene matches. The CDR3 bases are TGTGCCAGCAGCAAAGGACTGGGACAGGACACTGAAGCTTTCTTT. It is translated as CASSKGLGQDTEAFF.

The CDR3 reads CASSVYGSRETQYF. In DNA, the CDR3 is TGTGCCAGCAGCGTCTATGGGAGTAGGGAGACCCAGTACTTC. This chain connects TRBV9 to TRBJ2-5; weak D call: TRBD2 (5 bases). CDR1 is SGDLS, CDR2 YYNGEE, per germline. The CDR3 has 14 amino acids. V shed 2 bases and J shed 5 bases, with 13 bases lying between them.

The chain couples TRBV11-2 to TRBJ2-7; 12 nucleotides line up with TRBD2. Germline V gene lookup returns CDR1 SGHAT and CDR2 FQNNGV. With 5 bases clipped from V and 2 bases from J, the junction kept 4 bases outside the gene matches. The CDR3 has 15 residues. CDR3 sequence reads: CASSKLAGGPYEQYF. The CDR3 DNA reads as TGTGCCAGCAGCAAACTAGCGGGGGGCCCCTACGAGCAGTACTTC. Together with reference TRBV11-2 and TRBJ2-7, the CDR3 gives the full variable domain: EAGVAQSPRYKIIEKRQSVAFWCNPISGHATLYWYQQILGQGPKLLIQFQNNGVVDDSQLPKDRFSAERLKGVDSTLKIQPAKLEDSAVYLCASSKLAGGPYEQYFGPGTRLTVT.

This clone was counted only a few times. V gene TRBV5-1 combines with J gene TRBJ2-6; D not certain. Germline CDR1 SGHRS, CDR2 YFSETQ. V was trimmed by 3 bases and J by 2 bases, leaving 6 bases between them. This CDR3 comprises 14 residues. CDR3: CASSYSPGANVLTF. CDR3 nucleotides: TGCGCCAGCAGCTACTCCCCTGGGGCCAACGTCCTGACTTTC. Filled out from reference TRBV5-1 and TRBJ2-6, the complete variable domain reads KAGVTQTPRYLIKTRGQQVTLSCSPISGHRSVSWYQQTPGQGLQFLFEYFSETQRNKGNFPGRFSGRQFSNSRSEMNVSTLELGDSALYLCASSYSPGANVLTFGAGSRLTVL.

The chain is built from TRBV19 and TRBJ2-1; 8 bases align to TRBD2. The CDR3 is 17 residues long. Germline assignment: CDR1 LNHDA and CDR2 SQIVND (reference sequence). The V segment lost 11 bases and the J segment 0 bases; nucleotides outside the gene matches: 15. CDR3 in amino acids: CAASGHKGSSSYNEQFF. CDR3 bases: TGTGCCGCTAGCGGGCACAAGGGGTCGAGCTCCTACAATGAGCAGTTCTTC. The whole variable domain, filled in from reference TRBV19 and TRBJ2-1, reads DGGITQSPKYLFRKEGQNVTLSCEQNLNHDAMYWYRQDPGQGLRLIYYSQIVNDFQKGDIAEGYSVSREKKESFPLTVTSAQKNPTAFYLCAASGHKGSSSYNEQFFGPGTRLTVL.

This rearrangement joins TRBV11-2 to TRBJ2-7, with TRBD1 matching over 7 bases. Germline V CDR1 and CDR2: SGHAT, FQNNGV. This CDR3 is built from 15 residues. V was pared by 1 base and J by 2 bases, with 5 bases of the junction left unmatched. CDR3 DNA sequence: TGTGCCAGCAGCTTAGCTCCGGGACAGACCTACGAGCAGTACTTC. This gives the protein CASSLAPGQTYEQYF.

This clone was picked up one time. V and J are TRBV6-6 and TRBJ2-7; the match to TRBD1 covers 7 bases. This CDR3 contains 14 residues. CDR1 is MNHNY and CDR2 is SVGAGI in the germline V gene (reference sequence). The J segment lost 3 bases and the V segment lost 5 bases, leaving 7 bases of the junction unmatched. The CDR3 spells CASSPLTGIYEQYF. The CDR3 DNA reads TGTGCCAGCAGTCCCTTGACAGGGATCTACGAGCAGTACTTC.

This sequence joins TRBV7-2 and TRBJ2-3; D unresolved. Germline CDR1 and CDR2: SGHTA and FQGNSA. The CDR3 length is 13 residues. V lost 6 bases, J lost 2 bases, and 9 bases lay in between. The CDR3 loop reads CASSHRATDTQYF. CDR3 DNA: TGTGCCAGCAGTCACAGAGCCACAGATACGCAGTATTTT.

This rearrangement joins TRBV28 to TRBJ1-2, with 10 bases aligning to TRBD1. The CDR3 consists of 16 residues. After removal of 6 bases from V and 3 bases from J, the junction contained 10 bases not matched to a gene. Germline lookup yields CDR1 MDHEN and CDR2 SYDVKM. As DNA, the CDR3 is TGTGCCAGCAGCGAACAATGGGGGACAGGGGACTATGGCTACACCTTC. Protein: CASSEQWGTGDYGYTF.

The chain uses TRBV7-2 and TRBJ1-2; TRBD1 is a possible D gene (5 bases). The germline CDR1 and CDR2 sequences are SGHTA and FQGNSA. The CDR3 runs to 14 residues. V lost 5 bases and J 5 bases, leaving 15 bases between the germline ends. CDR3 DNA sequence: TGTGCCAGCAGCCAGCAGGGATACTTTTATGGCTACACCTTC. Translation gives CASSQQGYFYGYTF.

The chain couples TRBV7-9 to TRBJ2-7; TRBD2 matches at 13 bases. Germline-derived CDR1 and CDR2 are SEHNR and FQNEAQ (reference sequence). CDR3 length: 16 amino acids. J gave up 6 bases and V 3 bases, and 8 bases lay outside the gene matches. The CDR3 protein is CASSLMTSGRIGEQYF. CDR3 sequence (DNA): TGTGCCAGCAGCTTGATGACTAGCGGGAGGATTGGCGAGCAGTACTTC.

This clone has only a few counts. V is TRBV27 and J is TRBJ1-5; possibly TRBD1 for D (6 bases). This CDR3 has 17 residues. V was trimmed by 3 bases and J by 0 bases, leaving 15 bases between them. CDR1 and CDR2 from the germline V gene are MNHEY and SMNVEV (reference sequence). Here the CDR3 reads CASSLSARQVSNQPQHF. The CDR3 DNA is TGTGCCAGCAGTTTGTCAGCGCGACAGGTTAGCAATCAGCCCCAGCATTTT.

The J gene is TRBJ1-6, the V gene TRBV7-8, with TRBD1 as a possible D gene (6 bases). The CDR3 extends over 16 amino acids. The germline gives CDR1 SGHVS, CDR2 FQNEAQ. V was clipped by 2 bases and J by 8 bases, with 16 bases between them. CDR3: CASSLFSRGGHSPLHF. The CDR3 nucleotides are TGTGCCAGCAGCTTATTTTCCCGGGGGGGGCATTCACCCCTCCACTTT.

The V gene is TRBV6-1, the J gene TRBJ1-2; 8 bases line up with TRBD1. CDR1 MNHNS and CDR2 SASEGT come from the germline V gene. V lost 2 bases to trimming and J lost 6 bases; unmatched junction nucleotides: 8. CDR3 length equals 15 residues. This CDR3 reads CASSELPDREHGYTF. The DNA of the CDR3 is TGTGCCAGCAGTGAACTCCCGGACAGGGAACATGGCTACACCTTC.

This clone came up a few times. This sequence joins TRBV4-3 and TRBJ2-2; TRBD1 might be the D (7 bases). The germline V and J ends were trimmed by 4 bases and 5 bases, with 17 bases remaining between them. Looked up from germline, CDR1 is LGHNA and CDR2 is YSLEER. The CDR3 is 16 amino acids. CDR3: CASSRNRGLDTGELFF. The DNA for the CDR3 is TGCGCCAGCAGCCGAAACAGGGGACTCGATACCGGGGAGCTGTTTTTT.

This clone was observed a single time. The chain uses TRBV5-5 and TRBJ2-7; D is possibly TRBD1 (6 bases). This CDR3 has 19 residues. The V gene's germline CDR1 is SGHKS and CDR2 YYEKEE (reference sequence). Deletions cut 0 bases from V and 0 bases from J, with 22 bases between. The CDR3 nucleotides read TGTGCCAGCAGCTTGGGTAGGCGTCCAGGGGAACCACCCTCCTACGAGCAGTACTTC. This encodes CASSLGRRPGEPPSYEQYF.